Following are 13 T cell receptor beta chains from one sample sequenced in a study of cytomegalovirus exposure and HLA in healthy donors. PCR involved 60 Vbeta and 13 Jbeta primers. Assay used: immunoSEQ multiplex PCR; TCRdb lists only in-frame clones, some missing. The listing records about 140,000 clones. Sequenced: PBMCs. The source of these receptors is a young woman in good health and CMV-seronegative.

This chain uses TRBV14 with TRBJ1-2; 7 bases fit TRBD1. This CDR3 spans 14 amino acids. Germline CDR1 and CDR2: SGHDN and FVKESK. Trimming took 4 bases from V and 5 from J; bases not matched to a gene: 7. For the CDR3, the DNA is TGTGCCAGCAGCCTTAGACAGGGCCGTTATGGCTACACCTTC. It translates to CASSLRQGRYGYTF.

On this clone itself: Other DNA sequences from this sample encode an identical CDR3 as well. The chain is built from TRBV10-2 and TRBJ2-3, with 10 positions matching TRBD2. V was clipped by 7 bases and J by 1 base; unmatched bases: 8. The CDR3 runs 16 residues. CDR1 is WSHSY, CDR2 SAAADI, per germline. CDR3 region: CASKRGLAERTDTQYF. CDR3 DNA: TGCGCCAGCAAAAGAGGACTAGCGGAGCGCACAGATACGCAGTATTTT.

The chain joins TRBV14 to TRBJ2-3, with TRBD2 matching over 8 bases. Germline lookup yields CDR1 SGHDN and CDR2 FVKESK. This CDR3 spans 15 amino acids. V trimming: 4 bases; J trimming: 0 bases; junction bases outside the gene matches: 3. CDR3 residues: CASSPTSGSTDTQYF. Written as DNA, the CDR3 is TGTGCCAGCAGCCCTACTAGCGGAAGCACAGATACGCAGTATTTT.

This rearrangement joins TRBV4-1 to TRBJ1-1, with 7 bases matching TRBD1. This CDR3 is 16 amino acids long. Germline V gene sequence: CDR1 MGHRA, CDR2 YSYEKL. The V segment lost 0 bases and the J segment 4 bases; nucleotides outside the gene matches: 8. The CDR3 DNA is TGCGCCAGCAGCCAAGAGGGTCTTCAGGGGGGCACTGAAGCTTTCTTT. It translates to CASSQEGLQGGTEAFF.

The chain recombines TRBV19 with TRBJ1-5, with 9 bases that match TRBD1. The CDR3 consists of 17 residues. After removal of 4 bases from V and 2 bases from J, the junction contained 9 bases not matched to a gene. CDR1 and CDR2 from the germline V gene are LNHDA and SQIVND (reference sequence). This CDR3 reads CASSTITGGKGNQPQHF. As DNA, the CDR3 is TGTGCCAGTAGTACAATTACAGGGGGCAAAGGCAATCAGCCCCAGCATTTT.

The chain recombines TRBV5-1 with TRBJ2-3; D remains unclear. The V end was cut by 4 bases, the J end by 6 bases, with 21 bases between. This CDR3 is 16 amino acids long. Germline loops: CDR1 SGHRS, CDR2 YFSETQ. The CDR3 loop is CASSPQSNLNADTQYF. CDR3 DNA: TGCGCCAGCAGCCCCCAAAGTAACCTCAACGCGGATACGCAGTATTTT.

The chain employs TRBV15 and TRBJ2-1, with TRBD1 matching over 7 bases. Germline V lookup: CDR1 LNHNV, CDR2 YYDKDF (reference sequence). J gave up 9 bases and V 5 bases, and 7 bases lay outside the gene matches. The CDR3 spans 13 residues. CDR3: CATSGRQGSEQFF. CDR3 coding DNA: TGTGCCACCAGCGGTAGACAGGGAAGTGAGCAGTTCTTC.

The V gene is TRBV6-6, the J gene TRBJ2-1; D is possibly TRBD2 (5 bases). The V end lost 2 bases, the J end lost 10 bases, and 18 bases lay between the germline ends. The CDR3 is 15 residues long. Germline assignment: CDR1 MNHNY and CDR2 SVGAGI (reference sequence). CDR3 sequence: CASSYSGLVGVEQFF. CDR3 nucleotide sequence: TGTGCCAGCAGTTACAGTGGTTTAGTGGGAGTAGAGCAGTTCTTC.

The rearrangement joins TRBV5-4 to TRBJ1-1; the match to TRBD1 covers 9 bases. With 3 bases clipped from V and 4 bases from J, the junction kept 1 base outside the gene matches. The CDR3 runs 13 residues. CDR1 is SGHNT, CDR2 YYREEE, per germline (reference sequence). CDR3 sequence: CASSWDRATEAFF. DNA for the CDR3: TGTGCCAGCAGCTGGGACAGGGCCACTGAAGCTTTCTTT.

The rearrangement uses TRBV28 and TRBJ2-1; 13 bases map to TRBD2. The CDR3 runs 15 residues. Per the germline V gene, CDR1 is MDHEN and CDR2 is SYDVKM. J lost 5 bases, V lost 7 bases, and 5 bases had no gene match. DNA for the CDR3: TGTGCCAGCATTACCGGGACTAGCGGGGACAATGAGCAGTTCTTC. This codes for CASITGTSGDNEQFF. Full variable domain (rest looked up from reference TRBV28 and TRBJ2-1): DVKVTQSSRYLVKRTGEKVFLECVQDMDHENMFWYRQDPGLGLRLIYFSYDVKMKEKGDIPEGYSVSREKKERFSLILESASTNQTSMYLCASITGTSGDNEQFFGPGTRLTVL.

The rearrangement links TRBV7-6 to TRBJ1-1, with a weak D call TRBD1 (6 bases). The CDR3 extends over 14 amino acids. The V and J ends lost 5 bases and 8 bases respectively, with 18 bases between them. CDR1 is SGHVS, CDR2 FNYEAQ, per germline. CDR3 nucleotides: TGTGCCAGCAGCGAGCAACAGGGATTCGCCGAAGCTTTCTTT. It specifies CASSEQQGFAEAFF.

The chain is built from TRBV13 and TRBJ1-4; D is unresolved. The CDR3 covers 13 residues. Germline CDR1 is PRHDT and CDR2 is FYEKMQ (reference sequence). Between the trimmed V and J ends, which lost 6 bases and 5 bases, there was a span of 10 bases. The CDR3 bases are TGTGCCAGCAGGGATACCGGGAATGAAAAACTGTTTTTT. Translating it yields CASRDTGNEKLFF.

The chain recombines TRBV2 with TRBJ1-5; D is undetermined. CDR1 is SNHLY and CDR2 is FYNNEI in the germline V gene. The CDR3 length is 14 residues. Trimming removed 4 bases at V and 4 bases at J, with 11 bases between. CDR3 protein: CASSGSNLNQPQHF. The CDR3 bases are TGTGCCAGCAGTGGTAGCAACCTAAATCAGCCCCAGCATTTT.